This note documents a single T cell receptor (beta chain) sequence. This clone's antigen is unknown. Per-nucleotide qualities are absent, and no much larger clonotype sits a single base away. The data were obtained in a study of cytomegalovirus exposure and HLA in healthy donors (dated by TCRdb to the late 2010s). Regarding the research as a whole: An earlier analysis of some 500 of the donors reported 276 Gb of sequence data and more than 90 million unique TCR beta sequences from 150 million to 200 million T cells. About 300 gigabases of sequencing data and around 85 million unique TCR sequences made up an early release that covered approximately 700 HLA-typed donors. Of the 350 to 450 genotyped donors, approximately 81% were placed in the genetic ancestry cluster associated with self-reported Caucasian donors. The study aimed to test whether cataloging public T cell receptors could reveal signatures of past pathogen exposure. Using immunosequencing, the study profiled T cell repertoires from about 650 subjects and related those repertoires to cytomegalovirus serostatus. Along with the roughly 610-subject first cohort, a separate validation cohort of over a hundred different subjects was used. To predict cytomegalovirus infection status, the study combined high-throughput TCR immunosequencing, statistical association of individual TCRs with disease status, and machine learning. A later analysis re-examined previously published TCR beta repertoires from roughly 720 donors and added high-resolution HLA genotyping to investigate patterns of TCR occurrence. Rather than drawing on any new phenotypic data, the later analysis identified candidate immune exposures from TCR beta sequences and the way those sequences occurred across donors. An earlier analysis of 587 of the donors used high-throughput TCR beta sequencing to judge whether each TCR beta V gene segment behaved as functional or pseudogenic. Alongside the repertoire data, information on donor age, sex, ethnicity and CMV serostatus was compiled. A later genetic analysis took genome-wide SNP genotypes for about three fifths of the roughly 670 donors and used that subset as a discovery cohort. Every discovery cohort repertoire had been produced on one sequencing platform. Both class I and class II loci were covered by HLA typing, at four-digit resolution. The number of typed donors differed by locus: about 629-630 for A, B, C, DRB1 and DQB1; 500 to 550 for DQA1; roughly 600 for DPA1; and some 470 for DPB1. Because of strong linkage in the cohort, five DR-DQ haplotypes were treated as single units for association and clustering. Among 398 genotyped donors of the cohort, an average of approximately 230,000 unique TCR beta nucleotide sequences were sequenced per donor, roughly 18% of them non-productive.

The library was generated by the immunoSEQ multiplex PCR assay. A mixture of 60 forward primers for TCR Vbeta segments and 13 reverse primers for TCR Jbeta segments was used in the multiplex PCR. Amplification of the CDR3 region of rearranged TCR beta genes was performed with a multiplex PCR assay on genomic DNA. On the Illumina HiSeq System, the amplified TCR beta libraries were sequenced as 87-base-pair reads. The authors' pipeline ran thus. A later analysis counted about 80 million unique TCR beta chains across the 666 repertoires, and some 11 million of these chains were shared by at least two donors. A nearest-neighbor algorithm error-corrected the raw reads and collapsed the reads into unique sequences, merging closely related sequences to remove PCR and sequencing errors. CDR3 sequences were aligned to IMGT reference sequences to assign V, D and J gene segments. For a sequence to be retained, at least a six-nucleotide match to both a V gene segment and a J gene segment was required. Rearrangements were called productive when the CDR3 lacked stop codons and stayed in frame with V and J; all others were non-productive. Following IMGT convention, CDR3 was defined as the stretch from the second conserved V-encoded cysteine up to the conserved J-encoded phenylalanine. The earlier analysis of roughly 590 of the donors excluded sequences that lacked an unambiguous match to a single V gene segment. In an earlier analysis of several hundred of the donors, V segments were called functional above 56.7% productive rearrangements and were called segregating when the between-donor standard deviation exceeded 5%. A statistical classification framework was built to diagnose cytomegalovirus status from the catalog of TCR beta chain sequences. In a later analysis, V and J genes were assigned by comparing TCR nucleotide sequences against IMGT/GENE-DB human TR gene sequences. In a later analysis, CDR3 sequences and most-parsimonious VDJ recombination scenarios were assigned using the TCRdist pipeline. In a later analysis, each TCR beta chain was defined by its CDR3 amino acid sequence together with its V-gene family, and reads without a unique V-gene family were excluded. In a later analysis, a few hundred highly shared, low-generation-probability nucleotide sequences were removed to address suspected cross-contamination and a sequencing artifact. For each public chain, a later analysis derived a clonal expansion index from normalized ranks of inferred template counts within each repertoire. In a later analysis, generation probabilities were computed with a VDJ recombination model fitted to out-of-frame rearrangements, and the resulting probabilities were checked against IGoR. Hypergeometric tests were used in a later analysis to score TCR-TCR, TCR-HLA and TCR-CMV co-occurrence, with a repertoire-size bias correction applied to the TCR pairs. False discovery rates were estimated in a later analysis by permuting HLA or CMV assignments 20 times. A later analysis grouped co-occurring TCRs with DBSCAN, adding TCRdist sequence similarity when clustering within HLA-allele-positive subsets. Repertoires with fewer than 30,000 or more than 120,000 public chains were left out of co-occurrence clustering, as were four to six repertoires with anomalous nucleotide sharing. TCRdb provides this immuneACCESS table in a form limited to in-frame rearrangements. Some clones are lacking; in checked studies, under half of them reflect an unresolved V gene, and why the rest are absent is not known. V, J and clone size were drawn from that table, and D and trimming were deduced from the DNA. This sample gives approximately 150,000 clones in total; approximately 81% of them show up just once. The ten top clones hold approximately 2.5% of the sample.

The CDR3 starts with the cysteine, ends with the phenylalanine, and has 17 residues. The only DNA kept is the CDR3, 51 bases in frame from the first base. The V end loses 3 bases and the J end loses 0 bases, and a stretch of 12 bases separates them. The germline V gene (reference sequence) yields LNHNV for CDR1 and YYDKDF for CDR2. The cohort was made up of approximately 670 healthy bone marrow donors. Cohort members were all nominally healthy when sampled, although unrecorded immune exposures were likely present. The donor tested CMV seropositive and was one of the 289 seropositive cohort members. A peripheral blood sample was collected from each donor, and TCR beta sequencing was performed on peripheral blood mononuclear cells. Genomic DNA extraction from the blood cell samples was performed with the Qiagen DNeasy Blood Extraction Kit. Results the study describes overall, beyond this receptor: Because counts were too low, 15 to 20 rarely observed V segments, including chromosome 9 orphons, were left out of the earlier analysis of approximately 500 of the donors. A later genetic analysis associated a missense DCLRE1C variant with V-gene and J-gene trimming of TCR beta chains, and an independent cohort replicated the association. In a later analysis, about 17,000 TCR beta sequences were associated with specific HLA alleles at a false discovery rate of 0.05. In an earlier analysis of 587 of the donors, most TCR beta V segments appeared in productive rearrangements about 87% or about 30% of the time, broadly matching IMGT annotations. The 87-base-pair reads could not distinguish some IMGT-functional V segments, including TRBV6-2 and TRBV6-3, so those segments were excluded. Because HLA typing was missing for some donors at each locus, association tests included only the typed subset. A further reported finding was that TCR beta sequences accurately predicted the HLA-A and HLA-B alleles for most subjects in the first cohort. This cohort had only TCR beta chains sequenced, and the lack of alpha or paired-chain data limited which features could be detected. According to a later genetic analysis, donors in an Asian-associated ancestry cluster had fewer N-insertions in productive TCRs than the approximately 610-donor mean. The study listed over 150 TCR beta chains as associated with cytomegalovirus. Correlated functional status among segregating V segments might reflect linkage disequilibrium, but an unknown experimental factor could not be ruled out. A cluster of highly shared sequence variants was judged likely to represent a technical artifact of the sequencing pipeline. Most TCR sequences were observed very rarely across donors, whereas some public TCRs were present in many individuals. Most CMV-associated TCR beta chains appeared to be HLA-restricted in a later analysis, and the HLA associations seemed to be driven largely by CMV exposure. Three of the identified cytomegalovirus-associated TCR beta chains were confirmed in vitro to be specific for cytomegalovirus antigens. The authors suggested that the approach could potentially be extended to other disease states and immunological phenotypes. The presence/absence analyses assumed that sequencing depth was roughly uniform across donors, and that assumption may not be true. For the cohort, immune exposure information was limited to CMV serostatus. In a later analysis, HLA-associated TCR beta chains showed more clonal expansion and lower generation probabilities than non-associated chains that were equally common. According to a later analysis, parvovirus B19, influenza, CMV and Epstein-Barr virus appeared linked to several top co-occurrence clusters. In a later analysis, TCR association rates were found to vary across HLA loci, with the most associated TCRs seen for DRB1 alleles and the fewest for HLA-C alleles. Cytomegalovirus status was reported to be diagnosed by the classifier with high specificity and sensitivity in both the original and validation cohorts. When HLA alleles, especially DR and DQ, strongly co-occurred, attributing TCR associations to individual alleles was difficult.

The V gene is TRBV15 and the J gene is TRBJ2-6; TRBD2 could be the D gene, as 5 bases match. Sequencing used PBMCs. This receptor was identified in a man between 25 and 39 years old in good health and CMV-seropositive. The CDR3 has the sequence CATSRGVASSGANVLTF. The DNA sequence reads TGTGCCACCAGCAGGGGAGTAGCGTCCTCTGGGGCCAACGTCCTGACTTTC. The entire variable domain, with the stretches around the CDR3 drawn from the reference TRBV15 and TRBJ2-6 proteins, is DAMVIQNPRYQVTQFGKPVTLSCSQTLNHNVMYWYQQKSSQAPKLLFHYYDKDFNNEADTPDNFQSRRPNTSFCFLDIRSPGLGDTAMYLCATSRGVASSGANVLTFGAGSRLTVL.